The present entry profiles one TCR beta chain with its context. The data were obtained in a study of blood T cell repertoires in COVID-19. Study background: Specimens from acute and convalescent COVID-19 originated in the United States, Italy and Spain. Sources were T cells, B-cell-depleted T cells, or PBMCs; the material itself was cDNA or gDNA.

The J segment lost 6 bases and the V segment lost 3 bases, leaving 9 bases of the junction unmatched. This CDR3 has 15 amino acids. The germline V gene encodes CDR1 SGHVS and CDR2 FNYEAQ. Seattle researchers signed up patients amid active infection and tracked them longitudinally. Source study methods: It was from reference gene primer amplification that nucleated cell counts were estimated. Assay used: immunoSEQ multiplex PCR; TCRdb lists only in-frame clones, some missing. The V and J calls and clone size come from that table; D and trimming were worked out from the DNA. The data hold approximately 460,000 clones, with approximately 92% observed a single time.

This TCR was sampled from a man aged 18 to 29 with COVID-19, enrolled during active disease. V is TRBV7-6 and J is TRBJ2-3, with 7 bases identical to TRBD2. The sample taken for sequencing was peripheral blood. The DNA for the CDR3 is TGTGCCAGCAGCTTGCTCTCGCGGGAGATCGATACGCAGTATTTT. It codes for CASSLLSREIDTQYF.